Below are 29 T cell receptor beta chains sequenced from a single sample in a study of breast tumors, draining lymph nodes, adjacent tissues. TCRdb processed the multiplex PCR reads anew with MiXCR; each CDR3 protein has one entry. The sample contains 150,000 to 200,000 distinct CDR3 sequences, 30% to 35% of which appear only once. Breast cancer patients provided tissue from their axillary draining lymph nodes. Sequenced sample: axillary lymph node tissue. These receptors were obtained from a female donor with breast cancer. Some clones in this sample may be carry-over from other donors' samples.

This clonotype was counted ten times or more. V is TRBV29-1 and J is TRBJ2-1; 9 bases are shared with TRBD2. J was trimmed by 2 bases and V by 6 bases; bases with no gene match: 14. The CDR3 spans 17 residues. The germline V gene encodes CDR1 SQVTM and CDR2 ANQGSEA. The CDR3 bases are TGCAGCGTGCCAAACTACGGGACTAGCTTTACCTACAATGAGCAGTTCTTC. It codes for CSVPNYGTSFTYNEQFF.

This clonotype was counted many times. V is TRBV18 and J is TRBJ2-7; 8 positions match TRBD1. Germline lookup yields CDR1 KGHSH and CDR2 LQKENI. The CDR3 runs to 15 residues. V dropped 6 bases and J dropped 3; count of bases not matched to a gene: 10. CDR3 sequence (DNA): TGTGCCAGCTCTCCTCCGGACAGGGCTATCTACGAGCAGTACTTC. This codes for CASSPPDRAIYEQYF.

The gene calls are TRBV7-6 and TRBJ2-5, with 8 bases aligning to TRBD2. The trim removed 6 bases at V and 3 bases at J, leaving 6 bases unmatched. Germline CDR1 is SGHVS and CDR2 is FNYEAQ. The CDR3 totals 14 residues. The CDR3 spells CASSPGRDKETQYF. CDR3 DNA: TGTGCCAGCAGTCCCGGGAGGGACAAAGAGACCCAGTACTTC.

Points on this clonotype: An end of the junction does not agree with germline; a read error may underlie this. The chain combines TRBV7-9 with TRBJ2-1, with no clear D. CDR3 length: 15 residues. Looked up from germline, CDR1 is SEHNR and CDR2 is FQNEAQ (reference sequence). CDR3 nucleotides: TGTGCCAGCAGTTACCCTGGGGTCTCCTACAATGAGCAGCTCTTC. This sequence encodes CASSYPGVSYNEQLF.

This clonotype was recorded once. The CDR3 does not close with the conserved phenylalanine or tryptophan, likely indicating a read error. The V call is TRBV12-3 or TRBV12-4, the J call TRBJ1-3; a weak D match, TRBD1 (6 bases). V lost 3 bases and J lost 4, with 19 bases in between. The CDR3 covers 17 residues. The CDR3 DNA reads TGTGCCAGCAGTTTCTTTGCCCCAAATACAGGGGGAAACACCATATATCTT. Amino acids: CASSFFAPNTGGNTIYL.

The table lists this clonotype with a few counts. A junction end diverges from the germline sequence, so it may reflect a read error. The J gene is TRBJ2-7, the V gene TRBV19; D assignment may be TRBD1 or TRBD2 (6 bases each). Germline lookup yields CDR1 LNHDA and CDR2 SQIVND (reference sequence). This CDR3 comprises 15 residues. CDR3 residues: CASSIVGGTAGELYF. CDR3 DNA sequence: TGTGCCAGTAGTATTGTCGGGGGCACGGCCGGGGAGCTGTACTTC.

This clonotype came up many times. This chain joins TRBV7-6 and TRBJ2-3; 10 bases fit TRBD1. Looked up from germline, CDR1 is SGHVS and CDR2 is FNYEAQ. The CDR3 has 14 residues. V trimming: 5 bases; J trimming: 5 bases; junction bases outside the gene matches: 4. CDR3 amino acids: CASSPGQGRDTQYF. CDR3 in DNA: TGTGCCAGCAGCCCGGGACAGGGGAGAGATACGCAGTATTTT.

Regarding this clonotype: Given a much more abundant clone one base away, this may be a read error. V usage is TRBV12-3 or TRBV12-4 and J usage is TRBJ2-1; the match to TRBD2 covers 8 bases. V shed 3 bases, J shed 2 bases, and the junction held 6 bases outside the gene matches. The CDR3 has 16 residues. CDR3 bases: TGTGCCAGCAGTTTTCACGGGGGGGCCCCCTACAATGAGCAGTTCTTC. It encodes CASSFHGGAPYNEQFF.

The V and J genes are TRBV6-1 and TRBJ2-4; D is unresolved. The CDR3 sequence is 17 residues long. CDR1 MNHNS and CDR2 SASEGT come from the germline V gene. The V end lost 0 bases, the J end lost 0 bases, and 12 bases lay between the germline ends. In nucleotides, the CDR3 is TGTGCCAGCAGTGAAGCTGTCGGCACCGTAGCCAAAAACATTCAGTACTTC. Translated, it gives CASSEAVGTVAKNIQYF.

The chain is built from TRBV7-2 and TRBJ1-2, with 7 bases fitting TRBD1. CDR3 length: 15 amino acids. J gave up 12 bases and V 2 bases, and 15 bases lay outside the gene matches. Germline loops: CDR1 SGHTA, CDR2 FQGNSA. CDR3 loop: CASSLTQLQGSGNTF. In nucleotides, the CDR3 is TGTGCCAGCAGCTTAACACAGCTACAGGGGTCTGGAAACACCTTC.

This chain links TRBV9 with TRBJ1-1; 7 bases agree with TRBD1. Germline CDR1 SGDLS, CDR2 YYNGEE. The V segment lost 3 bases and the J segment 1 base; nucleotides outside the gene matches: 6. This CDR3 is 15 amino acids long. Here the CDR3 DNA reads TGTGCCAGCAGCGGTTACAGGGGAACGAACACTGAAGCTTTCTTT. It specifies CASSGYRGTNTEAFF.

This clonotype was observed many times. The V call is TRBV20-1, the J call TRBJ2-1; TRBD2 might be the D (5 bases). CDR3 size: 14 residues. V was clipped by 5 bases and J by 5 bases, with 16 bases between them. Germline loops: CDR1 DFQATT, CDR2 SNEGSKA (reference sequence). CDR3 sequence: CSADLRGFHNEQFF. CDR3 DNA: TGCAGTGCTGACCTTCGGGGTTTCCACAATGAGCAGTTCTTC.

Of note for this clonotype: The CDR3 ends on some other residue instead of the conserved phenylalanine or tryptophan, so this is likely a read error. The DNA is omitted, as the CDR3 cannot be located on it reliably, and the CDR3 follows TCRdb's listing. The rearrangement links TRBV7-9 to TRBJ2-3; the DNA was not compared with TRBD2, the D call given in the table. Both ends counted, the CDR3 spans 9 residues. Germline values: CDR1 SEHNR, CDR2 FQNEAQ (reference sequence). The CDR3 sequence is CASSLARDY.

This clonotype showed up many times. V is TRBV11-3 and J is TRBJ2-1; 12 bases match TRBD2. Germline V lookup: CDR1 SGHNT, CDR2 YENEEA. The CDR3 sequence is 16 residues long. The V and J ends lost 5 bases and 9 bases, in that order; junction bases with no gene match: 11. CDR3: CASSPQLAGGSGEQFF. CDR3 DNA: TGTGCCAGCAGCCCCCAACTAGCGGGAGGTTCCGGTGAGCAGTTCTTC.

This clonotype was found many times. The CDR3 nucleotides are TGTGCCAGCAGTTTACTTCAACTGGGGGGCTACACCTTC. Its protein is CASSLLQLGGYTF. The chain is built from TRBV12-3 or TRBV12-4 and TRBJ1-2; D gene ambiguous. This CDR3 is built from 13 residues. V was clipped by 2 bases and J by 8 bases, with 12 bases between them.

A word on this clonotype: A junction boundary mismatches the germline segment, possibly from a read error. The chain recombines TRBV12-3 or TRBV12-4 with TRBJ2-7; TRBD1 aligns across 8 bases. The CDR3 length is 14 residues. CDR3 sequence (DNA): TGTGCCTGCAGTCCCCGGGACAGGTCCTACGAGCAGTACTTC. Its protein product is CACSPRDRSYEQYF.

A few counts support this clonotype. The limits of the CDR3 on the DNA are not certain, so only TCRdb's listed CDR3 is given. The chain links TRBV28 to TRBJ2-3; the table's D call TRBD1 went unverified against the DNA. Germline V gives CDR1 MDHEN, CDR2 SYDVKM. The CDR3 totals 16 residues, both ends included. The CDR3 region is CASSFGEGKTADTQYF.

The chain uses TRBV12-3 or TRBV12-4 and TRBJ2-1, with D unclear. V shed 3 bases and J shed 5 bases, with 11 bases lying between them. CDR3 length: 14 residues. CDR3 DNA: TGTGCCAGCAGTTTCGGCAGGTTAGACAATGAGCAGTTCTTC. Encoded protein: CASSFGRLDNEQFF.

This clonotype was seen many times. CDR3 in DNA: TGTGCCAGCTCACTTGATTCTAATGAAAAACTGTTTTTT. Translation gives CASSLDSNEKLFF. This chain links TRBV18 with TRBJ1-4; D remains unclear. The CDR3 runs to 13 residues. Trimming shortened V by 4 bases and J by 3 bases, and 6 bases separated the two germline ends. From germline, CDR1 is KGHSH and CDR2 LQKENI. Variable domain in full (rest from reference TRBV18 and TRBJ1-4): NAGVMQNPRHLVRRRGQEARLRCSPMKGHSHVYWYRQLPEEGLKFMVYLQKENIIDESGMPKERFSAEFPKEGPSILRIQQVVRGDSAAYFCASSLDSNEKLFFGSGTQLSVL.

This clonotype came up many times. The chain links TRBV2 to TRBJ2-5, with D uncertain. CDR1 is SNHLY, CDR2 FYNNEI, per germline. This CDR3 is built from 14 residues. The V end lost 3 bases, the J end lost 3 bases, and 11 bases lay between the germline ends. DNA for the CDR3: TGTGCCAGCAGTGATCGCTCGGCGGAAGAGACCCAGTACTTC. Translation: CASSDRSAEETQYF. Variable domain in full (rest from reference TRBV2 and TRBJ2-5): EPEVTQTPSHQVTQMGQEVILRCVPISNHLYFYWYRQILGQKVEFLVSFYNNEISEKSEIFDDQFSVERPDGSNFTLKIRSTKLEDSAMYFCASSDRSAEETQYFGPGTRLLVL.

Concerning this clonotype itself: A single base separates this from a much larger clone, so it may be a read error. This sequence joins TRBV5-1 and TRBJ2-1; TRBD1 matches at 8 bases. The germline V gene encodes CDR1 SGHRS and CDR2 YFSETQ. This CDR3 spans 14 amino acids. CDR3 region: CASSSGQGRNEQLF. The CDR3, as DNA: TGCGCCAGCAGTTCCGGACAGGGCCGAAATGAGCAGCTCTTC.

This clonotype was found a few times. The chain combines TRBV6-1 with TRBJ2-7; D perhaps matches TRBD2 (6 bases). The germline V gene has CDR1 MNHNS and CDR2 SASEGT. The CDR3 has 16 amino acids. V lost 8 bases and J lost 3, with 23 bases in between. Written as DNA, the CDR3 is TGTGCCAGCCTAGACGGGCGGGGACTCTTCCTCTACGAGCAGTACTTC. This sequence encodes CASLDGRGLFLYEQYF.

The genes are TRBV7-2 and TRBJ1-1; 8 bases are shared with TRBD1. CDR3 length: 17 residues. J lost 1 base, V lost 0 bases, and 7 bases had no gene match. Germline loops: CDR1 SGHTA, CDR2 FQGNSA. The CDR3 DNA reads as TGTGCCAGCAGCTTAGCCCCCCGGACAGGGAGGAACACTGAAGCTTTCTTT. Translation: CASSLAPRTGRNTEAFF.

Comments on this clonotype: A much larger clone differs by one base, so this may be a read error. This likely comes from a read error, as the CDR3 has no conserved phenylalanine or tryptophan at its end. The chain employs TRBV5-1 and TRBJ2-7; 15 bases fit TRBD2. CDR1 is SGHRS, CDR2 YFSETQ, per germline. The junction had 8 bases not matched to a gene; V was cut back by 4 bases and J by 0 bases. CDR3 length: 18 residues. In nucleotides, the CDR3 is TGCGCCAGCAGCGGGACTAGCGGGGGGCCGGGGAGCTCCTACGAGCAGTACCTC. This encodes CASSGTSGGPGSSYEQYL.

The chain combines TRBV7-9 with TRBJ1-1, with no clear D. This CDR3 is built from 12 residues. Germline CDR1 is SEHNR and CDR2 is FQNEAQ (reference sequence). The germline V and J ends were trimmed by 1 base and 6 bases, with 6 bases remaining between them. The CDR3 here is CASSLGHPEAFF. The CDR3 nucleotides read TGTGCCAGCAGCTTAGGACACCCTGAAGCTTTCTTT.

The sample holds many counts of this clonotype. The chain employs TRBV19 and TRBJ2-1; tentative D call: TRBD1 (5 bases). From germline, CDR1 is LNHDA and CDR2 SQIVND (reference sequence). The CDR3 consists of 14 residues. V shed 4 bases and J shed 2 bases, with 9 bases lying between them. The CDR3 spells CASSTPDTYNEQFF. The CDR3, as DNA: TGTGCCAGTAGTACCCCGGACACCTACAATGAGCAGTTCTTC. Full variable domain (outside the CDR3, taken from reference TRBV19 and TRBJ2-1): DGGITQSPKYLFRKEGQNVTLSCEQNLNHDAMYWYRQDPGQGLRLIYYSQIVNDFQKGDIAEGYSVSREKKESFPLTVTSAQKNPTAFYLCASSTPDTYNEQFFGPGTRLTVL.

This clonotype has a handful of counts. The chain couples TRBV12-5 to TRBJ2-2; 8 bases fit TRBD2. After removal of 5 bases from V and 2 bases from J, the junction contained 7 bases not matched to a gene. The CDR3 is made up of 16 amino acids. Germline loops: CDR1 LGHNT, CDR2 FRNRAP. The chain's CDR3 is CASGPRGGRNTGELFF. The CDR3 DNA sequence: TGTGCTAGTGGTCCCCGGGGGGGGCGAAACACCGGGGAGCTGTTTTTT.

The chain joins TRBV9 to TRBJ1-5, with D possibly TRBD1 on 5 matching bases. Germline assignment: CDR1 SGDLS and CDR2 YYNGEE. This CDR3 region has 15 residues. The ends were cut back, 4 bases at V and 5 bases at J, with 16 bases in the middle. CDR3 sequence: CASSLTGTGDQPQHF. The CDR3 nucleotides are TGTGCCAGCAGCCTAACAGGCACCGGGGATCAGCCCCAGCATTTT.

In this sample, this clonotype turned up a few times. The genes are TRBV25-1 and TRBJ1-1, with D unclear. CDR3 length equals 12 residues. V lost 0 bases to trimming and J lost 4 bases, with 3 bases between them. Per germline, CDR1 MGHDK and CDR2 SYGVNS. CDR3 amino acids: CASSEYGTEAFF. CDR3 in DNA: TGTGCCAGCAGTGAATATGGCACTGAAGCTTTCTTT.